Here is one T cell receptor (beta chain) with its context. This record belongs to a study of blood T cell repertoires in COVID-19. About the study: Nucleic acid was either cDNA or gDNA, and it came from T cells, B-cell-depleted T cells, or PBMCs.

CDR1 is LNHNV, CDR2 YYDKDF, per germline (reference sequence). This CDR3 is built from 14 residues. The V end was cut by 0 bases, the J end by 1 base, with 4 bases between. Per the authors' pipeline: Amplification of reference gene primers was used by the study to estimate nucleated cell counts. The repertoire was sequenced with immunoSEQ multiplex PCR; TCRdb's copy has only in-frame clones and lacks some. D and trimming come from the DNA, and the V and J calls and clone size come from that table. The sample holds more than 85,000 clones, over 85% seen once. J is TRBJ1-5 and V is TRBV15; D uncertain. Material: peripheral blood. The source of this sequence is a woman aged 45-60 years with COVID-19, enrolled during active disease. This CDR3 reads CATSREGSNQPQHF. The CDR3 bases are TGTGCCACCAGCAGAGAGGGCAGCAATCAGCCCCAGCATTTT.